This passage covers 26 T cell receptor beta chains from one sample sequenced in a study of blood T cells in healthy people across ages. For the second PCR, which ran for about 6 to 11 cycles, a sample-barcoded 5' primer and a J-beta primer mix were used. TCRdb independently ran MiXCR on the 5' RACE reads; one entry per CDR3 protein. Among 1.5 million to 2 million distinct CDR3 sequences listed, 28% were seen once. Sequencing was done on a sample of blood. These receptors were taken from a woman in her thirties in good health.

A note on this clonotype: In this CDR3 the conserved last residue, phenylalanine or tryptophan, is missing, so a read error is likely. The chain has TRBV28 and TRBJ2-3, with a weak D call TRBD2 (6 bases). The CDR3 length is 16 residues. Germline lookup yields CDR1 MDHEN and CDR2 SYDVKM. The V end lost 6 bases, the J end lost 3 bases, and 19 bases lay between the germline ends. The CDR3 loop is CASRSRRGAFTDTQYC. CDR3 sequence (DNA): TGTGCCAGCAGGTCGCGGCGCGGGGCGTTTACAGATACGCAGTATTGT.

In its sample, this clonotype was seen a few times. V and J are TRBV12-3 or TRBV12-4 and TRBJ2-1; the D gene is possibly TRBD1 (6 bases). The CDR3 has 14 amino acids. The ends were cut back, 4 bases at V and 4 bases at J, with 11 bases in the middle. As DNA, the CDR3 is TGTGCCAGCAGTTCGAACGGACAGTACAATGAGCAGTTCTTC. Amino acid sequence: CASSSNGQYNEQFF.

J is TRBJ2-2 and V is TRBV18; the match to TRBD2 covers 8 bases. This CDR3 spans 15 amino acids. Germline-derived CDR1 and CDR2 are KGHSH and LQKENI. V gave up 3 bases and J gave up 6 bases; unmatched junction bases: 6. The CDR3 loop is CASSPTTSVAGELFF. The CDR3 nucleotides are TGTGCCAGCTCACCGACGACTAGCGTGGCCGGGGAGCTGTTTTTT.

There are a few counts of this clonotype. The chain links TRBV3-1 to TRBJ2-1; TRBD2 aligns across 8 bases. Trimming took 4 bases from V and 8 from J; bases not matched to a gene: 10. Germline V gene lookup returns CDR1 LGHDT and CDR2 YNNKEL (reference sequence). The CDR3 covers 15 residues. The CDR3 sequence: CASSPSGSRRDEQFF. In nucleotides, the CDR3 is TGTGCCAGCAGCCCGAGCGGGAGTAGGCGGGATGAGCAGTTCTTC.

This clonotype was seen more than once but under ten times. The V and J genes are TRBV18 and TRBJ2-5; 8 positions match TRBD1. The J call could be wrong; TRBJ2-7 is a better fit for the DNA end. The CDR3 is made up of 15 amino acids. The germline CDR1 and CDR2 sequences are KGHSH and LQKENI. As DNA, the CDR3 is TGTGCCAGCTCGCCCACCCAGGGGGCGCCGGTCGAGCAGTACTTC. Translated, it gives CASSPTQGAPVEQYF.

This clonotype occurred a few times. The germline gene is not matched at one end of the junction; a read error may be the cause. The chain carries TRBV9 and TRBJ2-1; D unresolved. Germline values: CDR1 SGDLS, CDR2 YYNGEE. This CDR3 contains 12 residues. The CDR3 sequence: CVSSVLDNEQFF. The CDR3 DNA follows: TGTGTCAGCAGCGTTCTGGACAATGAGCAGTTCTTC.

This clonotype was detected only a few times. The chain uses TRBV4-1 and TRBJ1-2; tentatively, D is TRBD1 (5 bases). The CDR3 is made up of 16 amino acids. V was clipped by 0 bases and J by 5 bases, with 16 bases between them. Looked up from germline, CDR1 is MGHRA and CDR2 is YSYEKL. DNA for the CDR3: TGCGCCAGCAGCCAAGAATTTACAGGTGAAGATTATGGCTACACCTTC. It encodes CASSQEFTGEDYGYTF.

In this sample, this clonotype turned up a few times. The chain combines TRBV12-3 or TRBV12-4 with TRBJ2-7; TRBD1 aligns across 7 bases. J lost 6 bases, V lost 2 bases, and 10 bases had no gene match. This CDR3 comprises 15 residues. The CDR3 nucleotides read TGTGCCAGCAGTTTACAGGCAGGGGGAAGGGTCGAGCAGTACTTC. Encoded protein: CASSLQAGGRVEQYF.

There are a few counts of this clonotype. This chain uses TRBV21-1 with TRBJ2-7; the table assigns TRBD1, which was not confirmed against the DNA. TRBV21-1 is listed as a pseudogene. The CDR3 has 17 amino acids. CDR3: CASSKCPQGNRSYEQYF. The CDR3 bases are TGTGCCAGCAGCAAATGCCCCCAGGGTAATAGGTCCTACGAGCAGTACTTC.

This clonotype was detected only a few times. The chain couples TRBV30 to TRBJ1-1; D is possibly TRBD1 (5 bases). The CDR3 has 11 amino acids. With 5 bases removed from V and 2 bases from J, the gap between germline ends came to 6 bases. The V gene's germline CDR1 is GTSNPN and CDR2 SVGIG (reference sequence). The chain's CDR3 is CAWGTNTEAFF. The CDR3 DNA reads TGTGCCTGGGGGACTAACACTGAAGCTTTCTTT.

The chain is built from TRBV6-5 and TRBJ2-3; the match to TRBD2 covers 7 bases. Germline V gene data show CDR1 as MNHEY and CDR2 as SVGAGI. The CDR3 is 14 residues long. After removal of 6 bases from V and 5 bases from J, the junction contained 8 bases not matched to a gene. CDR3 DNA sequence: TGTGCCAGCAGGTCGAGACTAGCTGGAGATACGCAGTATTTT. Its translation is CASRSRLAGDTQYF.

The chain combines TRBV13 with TRBJ1-4, with 7 bases lining up with TRBD1. CDR3 size: 14 residues. From germline, CDR1 is PRHDT and CDR2 FYEKMQ (reference sequence). V trimming: 5 bases; J trimming: 8 bases; junction bases outside the gene matches: 8. CDR3 in amino acids: CASSEREGGEKLFF. The CDR3 DNA follows: TGTGCCAGCAGCGAGAGGGAAGGGGGCGAAAAACTGTTTTTT.

The rearrangement uses TRBV9 and TRBJ2-5, with 7 bases lining up with TRBD2. With 3 bases clipped from V and 4 bases from J, the junction kept 12 bases outside the gene matches. The CDR3 covers 16 residues. CDR1 and CDR2 from the germline V gene are SGDLS and YYNGEE. CDR3 sequence: CASSGTLSGTPETQYF. The DNA of the CDR3 is TGTGCCAGCAGCGGGACCTTAAGCGGGACGCCAGAGACCCAGTACTTC.

The rearrangement joins TRBV29-1 to TRBJ1-5; D uncertain. Germline CDR1 SQVTM, CDR2 ANQGSEA. Trimming shortened V by 5 bases and J by 0 bases, and 11 bases separated the two germline ends. The CDR3 covers 14 residues. This CDR3 is CSVRRQNSNQPQHF. The CDR3 nucleotides read TGCAGCGTTCGGAGGCAGAATAGCAATCAGCCCCAGCATTTT.

This clonotype was counted a few times. It is unclear where the CDR3 begins or ends on the DNA, so no DNA is shown, and the CDR3 is as TCRdb lists it. This rearrangement joins TRBV29-1 to TRBJ2-6; the table's D call, TRBD1, has no DNA check behind it. The CDR3 length equals 14 residues, ends included. Germline loops: CDR1 SQVTM, CDR2 ANQGSEA. The CDR3 sequence: CSVGGGSGANVRTF.

This clonotype was seen only a few times. The chain combines TRBV11-2 with TRBJ1-5; D uncertain. There are 13 residues in the CDR3. Germline loops: CDR1 SGHAT, CDR2 FQNNGV. Trimming took 5 bases from V and 4 from J, leaving 9 bases between them. Written as DNA, the CDR3 is TGTGCCAGCAGCCAGGACGTAAATCAGCCCCAGCATTTT. Its translation is CASSQDVNQPQHF.

The chain carries TRBV19 and TRBJ1-5; 7 positions match TRBD1. Germline loops: CDR1 LNHDA, CDR2 SQIVND (reference sequence). The CDR3 has 14 residues. Trimming cost V 6 bases and J 4 bases; bases outside gene matches: 6. In DNA form, the CDR3 reads TGTGCCAGTAGGCCGGGACAGATAAATCAGCCCCAGCATTTT. Its translation: CASRPGQINQPQHF.

This clonotype has just a few counts. V is TRBV24-1 and J is TRBJ2-7; 11 bases agree with TRBD2. The J segment lost 4 bases and the V segment lost 9 bases, leaving 16 bases of the junction unmatched. Germline CDR1 reads KGHDR; CDR2 reads SFDVKD. The length of the CDR3 is 17 residues. The CDR3: CATEMPFTSGSLYEQYF. The CDR3 DNA sequence: TGTGCCACCGAGATGCCATTCACTAGCGGGAGTCTGTACGAGCAGTACTTC.

The V call is TRBV3-1, the J call TRBJ2-1, with D perhaps TRBD1 or TRBD2 (6 bases each). Germline assignment: CDR1 LGHDT and CDR2 YNNKEL (reference sequence). The CDR3 spans 12 residues. The V and J ends lost 4 bases and 13 bases respectively, with 14 bases between them. The CDR3 bases are TGTGCCAGCAGCCCCATGGGGGGCCGTCAGTTCTTC. Translated, it gives CASSPMGGRQFF.

This chain uses TRBV12-3 or TRBV12-4 with TRBJ1-2, with D tentatively TRBD1 (6 bases). Deletions cut 6 bases from V and 7 bases from J, with 15 bases between. The CDR3 length is 13 residues. The CDR3 sequence is CASRTRGGSGYTF. The CDR3 nucleotides read TGTGCCAGCAGAACTCGAGGGGGATCTGGCTACACCTTC.

This clonotype was recorded at least ten times. The chain links TRBV6-1 to TRBJ1-4, with D maybe TRBD1 (6 bases). The CDR3 sequence is 14 residues long. The germline gives CDR1 MNHNS, CDR2 SASEGT. V lost 2 bases, J lost 8 bases, and 12 bases lay in between. The CDR3 is CASSESGGAEKLFF. CDR3 sequence (DNA): TGTGCCAGCAGTGAATCCGGGGGCGCGGAAAAACTGTTTTTT.

This clonotype showed up just a few times. The chain carries TRBV7-2 and TRBJ1-5; TRBD1 matches 8 bases. V lost 1 base to trimming and J lost 0 bases; unmatched junction nucleotides: 8. This CDR3 region has 18 residues. CDR1 and CDR2 from the germline V gene are SGHTA and FQGNSA. The CDR3 loop reads CASSLGTGGYYSNQPQHF. The CDR3 nucleotides are TGTGCCAGCAGCTTAGGCACAGGGGGGTATTATAGCAATCAGCCCCAGCATTTT.

The rearrangement links TRBV7-7 to TRBJ2-2, with D tentatively TRBD1 (6 bases). The CDR3 runs 17 residues. Trimming cost V 5 bases and J 3 bases, with 19 bases left between them. Germline V CDR1 and CDR2: SSHAT, FNYEAQ (reference sequence). The CDR3 nucleotides read TGTGCCAGCAGCCGAGCCCGACGCAGGGGCGACACCGGGGAGCTGTTTTTT. This translates into CASSRARRRGDTGELFF.

V is TRBV12-3 or TRBV12-4 and J is TRBJ2-7; D possibly matches TRBD1 or TRBD2 (6 bases each). V lost 6 bases to trimming and J lost 4 bases, with 16 bases between them. This CDR3 has 14 amino acids. CDR3 DNA sequence: TGTGCCAGCAGCCCGACTAGGGGGGTATACGAGCAGTACTTC. Its translation is CASSPTRGVYEQYF.

The V call is TRBV30, the J call TRBJ1-1; a weak D match, TRBD1 (5 bases). CDR1 is GTSNPN and CDR2 is SVGIG in the germline V gene (reference sequence). The V and J ends lost 3 bases and 5 bases respectively, with 13 bases between them. The CDR3 runs 13 residues. The CDR3 sequence is CAWRNLRGTEAFF. The CDR3 nucleotides are TGTGCCTGGAGAAATTTGCGGGGGACTGAAGCTTTCTTT. Filled out from reference TRBV30 and TRBJ1-1, the complete variable domain reads SQTIHQWPATLVQPVGSPLSLECTVEGTSNPNLYWYRQAAGRGLQLLFYSVGIGQISSEVPQNLSASRPQDRQFILSSKKLLLSDSGFYLCAWRNLRGTEAFFGQGTRLTVV.

This clonotype has more than one count but fewer than ten. The chain uses TRBV3-1 and TRBJ2-1, with 8 bases that match TRBD1. V lost 0 bases, J lost 5 bases, and 9 bases stayed unmatched. CDR3 length equals 17 residues. Germline loops: CDR1 LGHDT, CDR2 YNNKEL (reference sequence). CDR3 residues: CASSQDQGAGINNEQFF. Here the CDR3 DNA reads TGTGCCAGCAGCCAAGATCAGGGGGCGGGCATTAACAATGAGCAGTTCTTC.